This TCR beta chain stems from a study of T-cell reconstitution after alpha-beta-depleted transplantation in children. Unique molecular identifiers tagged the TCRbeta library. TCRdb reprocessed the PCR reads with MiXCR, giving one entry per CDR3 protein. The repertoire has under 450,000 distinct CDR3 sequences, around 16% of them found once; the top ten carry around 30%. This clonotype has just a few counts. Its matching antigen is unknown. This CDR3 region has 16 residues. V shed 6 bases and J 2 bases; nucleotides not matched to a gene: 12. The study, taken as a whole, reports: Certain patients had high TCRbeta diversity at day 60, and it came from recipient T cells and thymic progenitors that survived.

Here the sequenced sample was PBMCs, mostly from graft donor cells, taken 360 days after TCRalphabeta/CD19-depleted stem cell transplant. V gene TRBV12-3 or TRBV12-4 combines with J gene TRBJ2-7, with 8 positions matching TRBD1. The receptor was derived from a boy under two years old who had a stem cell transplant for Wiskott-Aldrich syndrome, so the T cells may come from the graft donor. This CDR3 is CASRNLGTGPPYEQYF. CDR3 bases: TGTGCCAGCAGGAACCTCGGGACAGGTCCTCCCTACGAGCAGTACTTC.